This is a list of T cell receptor beta chains from one sample in a study of T-cell reconstitution after alpha-beta-depleted transplantation in children. TCRdb called the PCR reads again in MiXCR, with one record for every CDR3 protein. This sample has roughly 790,000 distinct CDR3 sequences, with around 15% found just once. Sample: PBMCs, mostly from graft donor cells, taken 360 days after TCRalphabeta/CD19-depleted stem cell transplant. These receptors were taken from a male patient younger than 18 who had a stem cell transplant for acute lymphoblastic leukemia, so the T cells may come from the graft donor. CDR3s include the opening cysteine and the closing phenylalanine or tryptophan. A D gene is named only where the DNA matches it firmly. Not all rows give a size; the values are once, few, many and, for expanded clones, a class.

TRBD2	TRBV4-1	TRBJ2-2	few	CASSLITGTSGRLGELFF	TGCGCCAGCAGCCTGATTACCGGGACTAGCGGGAGACTGGGGGAGCTGTTTTTT
.	TRBV10-3	TRBJ2-1	few	CAISGPGGTTNEQFF	TGTGCCATCAGTGGGCCCGGCGGGACCACGAATGAGCAGTTCTTC
.	TRBV30	TRBJ2-7	.	CGFGWAYEQYF	TGTGGTTTCGGTTGGGCCTACGAGCAGTACTTC
.	TRBV12-3/TRBV12-4	TRBJ2-4	many	CATRWEAGNIQYF	TGTGCCACTCGGTGGGAGGCGGGCAACATTCAGTACTTC
.	TRBV7-2	TRBJ2-7	few	CASSLGGKPYEQYF	TGTGCCAGCAGCTTAGGCGGGAAGCCCTACGAGCAGTACTTC
TRBD1	TRBV11-2	TRBJ1-4	few	CASSRTGGKLFF	TGTGCCAGCAGCCGGACAGGTGGAAAACTGTTTTTT
TRBD1	TRBV4-1	TRBJ2-3	.	CASSQDGTDTDTQYF	TGCGCCAGCAGCCAAGATGGGACAGATACAGATACGCAGTATTTT
.	TRBV7-8	TRBJ1-1	few	CASSLGTNRGEAFF	TGTGCCAGCAGCTTAGGGACAAATCGGGGTGAAGCTTTCTTT
.	TRBV5-1	TRBJ1-1	few	CASKTAPDDRNTEAFF	TGCGCCAGCAAGACGGCCCCGGACGACAGGAACACTGAAGCTTTCTTT
TRBD1	TRBV6-1	TRBJ1-2	.	CASSQGALGYGYTF	TGTGCCAGCAGTCAGGGGGCCCTTGGCTATGGCTACACCTTC
TRBD2	TRBV5-1	TRBJ2-1	many	CASSWGLAEYNEQFF	TGCGCCAGCAGCTGGGGACTAGCGGAATACAATGAGCAGTTCTTC
.	TRBV29-1	TRBJ1-2	.	CSVLREGSYGYTF	TGCAGCGTTCTTAGGGAAGGGTCTTATGGCTACACCTTC
.	TRBV12-3/TRBV12-4	TRBJ1-1	few	CASRESPEAFF	TGTGCCAGCAGAGAATCCCCTGAAGCTTTCTTT
.	TRBV7-9	TRBJ2-1	few	CASSLALSNEQFF	TGTGCCAGCAGCTTAGCCCTCAGCAATGAGCAGTTCTTC
TRBD2	TRBV7-9	TRBJ2-7	.	CASSTQGLAGAAYEQYF	TGTGCCAGCAGCACCCAAGGACTAGCGGGAGCTGCCTACGAGCAGTACTTC
TRBD1	TRBV24-1	TRBJ1-1	.	CATRGRDRETIGGQTEAFF	TGTGCCACGAGAGGACGGGACAGGGAAACAATCGGGGGCCAGACTGAAGCTTTCTTT
TRBD2	TRBV12-3/TRBV12-4	TRBJ2-3	few	CASSLIQLAAAGNTQYF	TGTGCCAGCAGTTTAATCCAACTAGCGGCTGCCGGGAATACGCAGTATTTT
TRBD2	TRBV3-1	TRBJ2-2	few	CASSSLGLAGGGRELFF	TGTGCCAGCAGCTCCTTGGGACTAGCGGGAGGAGGACGGGAGCTGTTTTTT
.	TRBV20-1	TRBJ2-5	many	CSALQETQYF	TGCAGTGCCCTCCAAGAGACCCAGTACTTC
.	TRBV29-1	TRBJ2-7	.	CSVVAESYEQYF	TGCAGCGTTGTAGCGGAGTCTTACGAGCAGTACTTC
.	TRBV7-9	TRBJ2-7	.	CASSTGPSIYEQYF	TGTGCCAGCAGCACAGGACCATCTATCTACGAGCAGTACTTC
.	TRBV5-1	TRBJ2-1	few	CASSPPGTVFNEQFF	TGCGCCAGCAGCCCCCCCGGGACGGTTTTTAATGAGCAGTTCTTC
.	TRBV15	TRBJ1-1	few	CATSRPSRGGNTEAFF	TGTGCCACCAGCAGACCCTCCAGGGGCGGGAACACTGAAGCTTTCTTT
TRBD1	TRBV5-1	TRBJ2-5	few	CASSFFPWDSQETQYF	TGCGCCAGCAGCTTCTTCCCCTGGGACAGCCAAGAGACCCAGTACTTC
.	TRBV6-4	TRBJ2-7	few	CASSDPGINYEQYF	TGTGCCAGCAGTGACCCCGGGATAAACTACGAGCAGTACTTC
.	TRBV13	TRBJ2-1	.	CASSLTRRESYNEQFF	TGTGCCAGCAGCTTAACGAGAAGGGAATCCTACAATGAGCAGTTCTTC
.	TRBV3-1	TRBJ1-1	.	CASQPRVGFTWDTEAFF	TGTGCCAGCCAGCCAAGGGTTGGTTTTACATGGGACACTGAAGCTTTCTTT
TRBD2	TRBV7-8	TRBJ2-7	.	CASSLDGLAESYEQYF	TGTGCCAGCAGCTTAGATGGACTAGCGGAAAGCTACGAGCAGTACTTC
TRBD1	TRBV12-3/TRBV12-4	TRBJ1-5	few	CASRPTGGGSNQPQHF	TGTGCCAGCAGGCCCACAGGGGGCGGAAGCAATCAGCCCCAGCATTTT